A selection of T cell receptor beta chains follows, all from one sample in a study of blood T cell repertoires in COVID-19. Using immunoSEQ multiplex PCR, the repertoire was profiled, and TCRdb retains in-frame clones only, with some absent. The table records about 81,000 clones, roughly 75% of them present only once. Sequenced: peripheral blood. The source of these receptors is a woman aged 50 to 60 with acute or convalescent COVID-19. Each CDR3 is given with its conserved first and last residue. Each record gives: D gene, V gene, clone size, J gene, CDR3 protein, CDR3 DNA. A D gene is named only where the DNA matches it firmly. Not every row has a clone size; where given, it reads once, few, many or a size class.

d_call: NA; v_call: TRBV6-6; clone_size: NA; j_call: TRBJ2-7; cdr3_aa: CASRLQGSYEQYF; cdr3_nt: TGTGCCAGCAGGCTCCAGGGCTCCTACGAGCAGTACTTC
d_call: TRBD1; v_call: TRBV23-1; clone_size: NA; j_call: TRBJ2-7; cdr3_aa: CASSQGAGGKSEQYF; cdr3_nt: TGCGCCAGCAGTCAAGGAGCAGGGGGTAAATCCGAGCAGTACTTC
d_call: TRBD2; v_call: TRBV29-1; clone_size: NA; j_call: TRBJ2-7; cdr3_aa: CSVEEGTTYEQYF; cdr3_nt: TGCAGCGTTGAAGAAGGGACTACCTACGAGCAGTACTTC
d_call: NA; v_call: TRBV11-1; clone_size: NA; j_call: TRBJ1-2; cdr3_aa: CASSSQRHSSGYTF; cdr3_nt: TGTGCCAGCAGCTCCCAACGTCACAGCTCCGGCTACACCTTC
d_call: NA; v_call: TRBV7-8; clone_size: NA; j_call: TRBJ1-1; cdr3_aa: CASSLRVAREAFF; cdr3_nt: TGTGCCAGCAGCTTAAGAGTGGCGAGGGAAGCTTTCTTT
d_call: NA; v_call: TRBV11-3; clone_size: NA; j_call: TRBJ2-5; cdr3_aa: CASSLRGDMGSTQYF; cdr3_nt: TGTGCCAGCAGCCTAAGAGGGGACATGGGGTCGACCCAGTACTTC
d_call: TRBD2; v_call: TRBV2; clone_size: NA; j_call: TRBJ2-1; cdr3_aa: CASSERGAGGNEQFF; cdr3_nt: TGTGCCAGCAGTGAGCGGGGAGCGGGGGGCAATGAGCAGTTCTTC
d_call: NA; v_call: TRBV6-5; clone_size: NA; j_call: TRBJ1-1; cdr3_aa: CASSYGSSNTEAFF; cdr3_nt: TGTGCCAGCAGTTACGGTAGTTCAAACACTGAAGCTTTCTTT
d_call: NA; v_call: TRBV5-5; clone_size: NA; j_call: TRBJ2-2; cdr3_aa: CASSSVLGPSGGELFF; cdr3_nt: TGTGCCAGCAGCTCCGTACTGGGGCCGTCAGGCGGGGAGCTGTTTTTT
d_call: NA; v_call: TRBV7-9; clone_size: NA; j_call: TRBJ1-1; cdr3_aa: CASSLGQLTPEAFF; cdr3_nt: TGTGCCAGCAGCTTGGGTCAGCTGACTCCTGAAGCTTTCTTT
d_call: NA; v_call: TRBV24-1; clone_size: NA; j_call: TRBJ2-2; cdr3_aa: CATSDPRQGGRELFF; cdr3_nt: TGTGCCACCAGTGACCCCCGACAGGGAGGCAGGGAGCTGTTTTTT
d_call: TRBD1; v_call: TRBV2; clone_size: NA; j_call: TRBJ2-7; cdr3_aa: CASSYTGATTSEQYF; cdr3_nt: TGTGCCAGCAGTTATACAGGGGCGACGACATCTGAGCAGTACTTC
d_call: TRBD1; v_call: TRBV6-5; clone_size: NA; j_call: TRBJ1-5; cdr3_aa: CASRYTGDNQPQHF; cdr3_nt: TGTGCCAGCAGATATACAGGGGACAATCAGCCCCAGCATTTT
d_call: TRBD2; v_call: TRBV3-1/TRBV3-2; clone_size: NA; j_call: TRBJ2-2; cdr3_aa: CASSSRLAGMTGELFF; cdr3_nt: TGTGCCAGCAGCTCCCGACTAGCGGGTATGACCGGGGAGCTGTTTTTT
d_call: NA; v_call: TRBV28; clone_size: NA; j_call: TRBJ1-2; cdr3_aa: CASSSLVPGQPYGYTF; cdr3_nt: TGTGCCAGCAGTTCTCTCGTCCCTGGACAGCCCTATGGCTACACCTTC
d_call: TRBD1; v_call: TRBV5-6; clone_size: NA; j_call: TRBJ1-5; cdr3_aa: CASSYGQGSQPQHF; cdr3_nt: TGTGCCAGCAGCTATGGACAGGGGAGTCAGCCCCAGCATTTT
d_call: NA; v_call: TRBV2; clone_size: NA; j_call: TRBJ1-1; cdr3_aa: CASSEAWTEGTTDTEAFF; cdr3_nt: TGTGCCAGCAGTGAAGCGTGGACTGAGGGGACTACCGATACTGAAGCTTTCTTT
d_call: NA; v_call: TRBV3-1/TRBV3-2; clone_size: few; j_call: TRBJ1-5; cdr3_aa: CASSQDPVRGNQPQHF; cdr3_nt: TGTGCCAGCAGCCAAGATCCTGTACGGGGCAATCAGCCCCAGCATTTT
d_call: NA; v_call: TRBV5-6; clone_size: NA; j_call: TRBJ2-5; cdr3_aa: CASSLVPRETQYF; cdr3_nt: TGTGCCAGCAGCTTAGTACCTCGGGAGACCCAGTACTTC
d_call: NA; v_call: TRBV5-1; clone_size: NA; j_call: TRBJ2-1; cdr3_aa: CASSLRGSTTTNNEQFF; cdr3_nt: TGCGCCAGCAGCTTGCGTGGGTCGACTACTACCAACAATGAGCAGTTCTTC
d_call: NA; v_call: TRBV6-1; clone_size: NA; j_call: TRBJ2-7; cdr3_aa: CASSEGPGLYEQYF; cdr3_nt: TGTGCCAGCAGTGAGGGTCCGGGTCTCTACGAGCAGTACTTC
d_call: TRBD1; v_call: TRBV14; clone_size: NA; j_call: TRBJ2-3; cdr3_aa: CASSQDWGTGGSPTQYF; cdr3_nt: TGTGCCAGCAGCCAAGATTGGGGAACAGGGGGCTCTCCTACGCAGTATTTT
d_call: NA; v_call: TRBV5-4; clone_size: NA; j_call: TRBJ1-3; cdr3_aa: CASSPGFSGNTIYF; cdr3_nt: TGTGCCAGCAGCCCGGGATTCTCTGGAAACACCATATATTTT
d_call: NA; v_call: TRBV29-1; clone_size: NA; j_call: TRBJ1-4; cdr3_aa: CSVRQATNEKLFF; cdr3_nt: TGCAGCGTACGACAGGCAACTAATGAAAAACTGTTTTTT
d_call: NA; v_call: TRBV6-5; clone_size: NA; j_call: TRBJ2-2; cdr3_aa: CASRGGRVTGELFF; cdr3_nt: TGTGCCAGCAGAGGGGGTAGAGTCACCGGGGAGCTGTTTTTT
d_call: NA; v_call: TRBV6-1; clone_size: once; j_call: TRBJ2-7; cdr3_aa: CASSVGIGGSTYEQYF; cdr3_nt: TGTGCCAGCAGTGTGGGGATCGGAGGGAGCACCTACGAGCAGTACTTC
d_call: NA; v_call: TRBV7-9; clone_size: NA; j_call: TRBJ2-3; cdr3_aa: CASSLWESDTQYF; cdr3_nt: TGTGCCAGCAGCTTATGGGAGTCAGATACGCAGTATTTT
d_call: NA; v_call: TRBV20-1; clone_size: NA; j_call: TRBJ2-7; cdr3_aa: CSASDWTAYEQYF; cdr3_nt: TGCAGTGCTAGTGATTGGACAGCCTACGAGCAGTACTTC
d_call: NA; v_call: TRBV4-1; clone_size: NA; j_call: TRBJ1-3; cdr3_aa: CASSPQGKAGNTIYF; cdr3_nt: TGCGCCAGCAGCCCCCAGGGAAAAGCTGGAAACACCATATATTTT
d_call: TRBD1; v_call: TRBV6-5; clone_size: NA; j_call: TRBJ1-1; cdr3_aa: CASSKQGALYIAFF; cdr3_nt: TGTGCCAGCAGTAAACAGGGGGCCCTTTACATAGCTTTCTTT
d_call: NA; v_call: TRBV7-9; clone_size: NA; j_call: TRBJ1-5; cdr3_aa: CASSLAAGSGQPQHF; cdr3_nt: TGTGCCAGCAGCTTAGCGGCAGGGAGCGGGCAGCCCCAGCATTTT
d_call: NA; v_call: TRBV6-5; clone_size: NA; j_call: TRBJ1-5; cdr3_aa: CASSYWGDSNQPQHF; cdr3_nt: TGTGCCAGCAGTTACTGGGGCGATAGCAATCAGCCCCAGCATTTT
d_call: NA; v_call: TRBV15; clone_size: NA; j_call: TRBJ2-7; cdr3_aa: CATSRDWGGALGYEQYF; cdr3_nt: TGTGCCACCAGCAGAGATTGGGGGGGCGCTTTGGGCTACGAGCAGTACTTC
d_call: NA; v_call: TRBV15; clone_size: NA; j_call: TRBJ2-2; cdr3_aa: CATSGFRATGELFF; cdr3_nt: TGTGCCACCAGCGGATTCAGGGCGACCGGGGAGCTGTTTTTT
d_call: TRBD1; v_call: TRBV28; clone_size: few; j_call: TRBJ1-6; cdr3_aa: CASRSTGNNSPLHF; cdr3_nt: TGTGCCAGCAGGTCGACAGGGAATAATTCACCCCTCCACTTT
d_call: TRBD1; v_call: TRBV4-2; clone_size: NA; j_call: TRBJ1-1; cdr3_aa: CASSQGTGHTEAFF; cdr3_nt: TGTGCCAGCAGCCAAGGGACAGGGCACACTGAAGCTTTCTTT
d_call: NA; v_call: TRBV2; clone_size: NA; j_call: TRBJ2-1; cdr3_aa: CASRERGLINEQFF; cdr3_nt: TGTGCCAGCAGAGAACGGGGTCTCATCAATGAGCAGTTCTTC
d_call: NA; v_call: TRBV6-5; clone_size: NA; j_call: TRBJ1-2; cdr3_aa: CASRRGGRDGYTF; cdr3_nt: TGTGCCAGCCGGAGGGGGGGCAGAGATGGCTACACCTTC
d_call: NA; v_call: TRBV6-5; clone_size: NA; j_call: TRBJ1-1; cdr3_aa: CASSSGGWNTEAFF; cdr3_nt: TGTGCCAGCAGTTCGGGGGGATGGAACACTGAAGCTTTCTTT
d_call: NA; v_call: TRBV16; clone_size: NA; j_call: TRBJ1-2; cdr3_aa: CASSQKRDNYGYTF; cdr3_nt: TGTGCCAGCAGCCAAAAGCGAGATAACTATGGCTACACCTTC
d_call: NA; v_call: TRBV6-1; clone_size: NA; j_call: TRBJ2-1; cdr3_aa: CASSESAGWSSYNEQFF; cdr3_nt: TGTGCCAGCAGTGAGAGCGCGGGCTGGAGCTCCTACAATGAGCAGTTCTTC
d_call: NA; v_call: TRBV4-2; clone_size: NA; j_call: TRBJ1-2; cdr3_aa: CASSQDTVNYGYTF; cdr3_nt: TGTGCCAGCAGCCAAGATACGGTAAACTATGGCTACACCTTC
d_call: NA; v_call: TRBV5-4; clone_size: NA; j_call: TRBJ2-7; cdr3_aa: CAEGVRGSYEQYF; cdr3_nt: TGTGCCGAGGGGGTGCGCGGTTCCTACGAGCAGTACTTC